The source of this T cell receptor beta chain is a study of cytomegalovirus exposure and HLA in healthy donors. In the case of this clone: Its target is unknown.

Primers: 60 Vbeta forward and 13 Jbeta reverse. Clones were sequenced by immunoSEQ multiplex PCR, and TCRdb holds only the in-frame ones, with some missing. The table lists around 68,000 clones, 85% of them singletons. Broader study findings: Within an earlier analysis, most TCR beta V segments proved productive either about 87% or about 30% of the time.

Trimming left V 7 bases short and J 6 bases short, with 11 bases between. The CDR3 length is 11 residues. Germline V lookup: CDR1 SGHDT, CDR2 YYEEEE. This TCR was sampled from a female donor in good health and CMV-seronegative. What was sequenced was PBMCs. J is TRBJ2-7 and V is TRBV5-6; possible D gene TRBD2, 7 bases. For the CDR3, the DNA is TGTGCCAGCGCGGGGGCTGGCGAGCAGTACTTC. It translates to CASAGAGEQYF.